This T cell receptor beta chain is drawn from a study of cytomegalovirus exposure and HLA in healthy donors. PCR amplification relied on 60 Vbeta primers (plus 13 Jbeta primers). Measured with immunoSEQ multiplex PCR; TCRdb has only the in-frame clones, and not every one. This sample has roughly 150,000 clones, with approximately 79% found just once. Trimming cost V 5 bases and J 0 bases; bases outside gene matches: 3. Germline-derived CDR1 and CDR2 are SEHNR and FQNEAQ (reference sequence). The CDR3 contains 15 residues. The source material was PBMCs. The origin of this receptor is a male donor in good health and CMV-seronegative. The chain is built from TRBV7-9 and TRBJ2-2, with 7 positions matching TRBD1. CDR3 protein: CASSLGQANTGELFF. CDR3 nucleotides: TGTGCCAGCAGCCTAGGACAGGCGAACACCGGGGAGCTGTTTTTT.